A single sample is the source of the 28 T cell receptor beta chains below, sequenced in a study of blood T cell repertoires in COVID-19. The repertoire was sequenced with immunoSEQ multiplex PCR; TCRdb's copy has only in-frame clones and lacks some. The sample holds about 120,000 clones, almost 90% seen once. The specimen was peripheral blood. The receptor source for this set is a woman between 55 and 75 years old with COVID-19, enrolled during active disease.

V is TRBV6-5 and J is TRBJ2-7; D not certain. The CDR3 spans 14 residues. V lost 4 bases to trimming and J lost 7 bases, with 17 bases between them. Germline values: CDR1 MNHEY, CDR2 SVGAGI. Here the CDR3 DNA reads TGTGCCAGCAGTTCCCCCCGAGGCCTGCGGGAGCAGTACTTC. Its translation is CASSSPRGLREQYF.

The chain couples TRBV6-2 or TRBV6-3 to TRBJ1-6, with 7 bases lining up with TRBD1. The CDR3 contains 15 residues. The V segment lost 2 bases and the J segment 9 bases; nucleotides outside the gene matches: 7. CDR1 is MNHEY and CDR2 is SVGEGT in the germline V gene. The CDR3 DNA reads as TGTGCCAGCAGTTACATGGGACAGTTGACTTCACCCCTCCACTTT. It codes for CASSYMGQLTSPLHF.

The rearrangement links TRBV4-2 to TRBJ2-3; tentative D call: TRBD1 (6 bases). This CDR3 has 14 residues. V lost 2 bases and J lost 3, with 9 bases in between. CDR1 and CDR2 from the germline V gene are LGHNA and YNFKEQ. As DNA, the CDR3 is TGTGCCAGCAGCCAATCGGACAGTACAGATACGCAGTATTTT. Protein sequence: CASSQSDSTDTQYF.

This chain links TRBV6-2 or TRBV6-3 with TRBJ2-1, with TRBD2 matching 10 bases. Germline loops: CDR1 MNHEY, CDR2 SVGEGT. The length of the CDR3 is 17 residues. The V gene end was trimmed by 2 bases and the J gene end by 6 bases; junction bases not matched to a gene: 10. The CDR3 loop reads CASSYHRAGGPRNEQFF. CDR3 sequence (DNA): TGTGCCAGCAGTTACCATCGAGCGGGGGGGCCTCGCAATGAGCAGTTCTTC.

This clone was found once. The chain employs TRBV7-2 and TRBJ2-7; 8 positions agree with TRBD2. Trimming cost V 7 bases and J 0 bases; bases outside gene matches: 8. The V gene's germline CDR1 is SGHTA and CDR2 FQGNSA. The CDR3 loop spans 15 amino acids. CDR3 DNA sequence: TGTGCCAGCACCCTAGCAGGGACTAGCTCCTACGAGCAGTACTTC. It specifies CASTLAGTSSYEQYF.

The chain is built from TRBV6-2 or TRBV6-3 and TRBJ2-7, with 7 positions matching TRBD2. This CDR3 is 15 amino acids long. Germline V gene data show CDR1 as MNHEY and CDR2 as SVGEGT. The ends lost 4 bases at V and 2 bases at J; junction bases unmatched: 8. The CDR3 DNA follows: TGTGCCAGCAGTTTGGGTGGCGGGGGTACCTACGAGCAGTACTTC. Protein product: CASSLGGGGTYEQYF.

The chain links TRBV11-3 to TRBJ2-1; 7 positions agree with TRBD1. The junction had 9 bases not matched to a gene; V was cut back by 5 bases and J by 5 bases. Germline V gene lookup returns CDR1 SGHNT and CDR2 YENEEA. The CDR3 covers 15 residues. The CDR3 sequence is CASSLYRTGHNEQFF. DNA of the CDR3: TGTGCCAGCAGCCTATATCGGACAGGACACAATGAGCAGTTCTTC.

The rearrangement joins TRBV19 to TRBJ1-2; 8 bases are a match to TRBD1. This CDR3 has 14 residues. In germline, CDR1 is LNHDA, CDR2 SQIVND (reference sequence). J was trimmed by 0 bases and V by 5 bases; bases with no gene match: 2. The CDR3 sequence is CASSRTGTNYGYTF. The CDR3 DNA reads TGTGCCAGTAGTCGGACAGGGACTAACTATGGCTACACCTTC.

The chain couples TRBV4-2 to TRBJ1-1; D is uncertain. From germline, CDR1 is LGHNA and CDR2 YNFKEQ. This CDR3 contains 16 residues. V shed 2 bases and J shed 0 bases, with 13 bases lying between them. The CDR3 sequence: CASSQPRGGMNTEAFF. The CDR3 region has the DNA TGTGCCAGCAGCCAACCTCGAGGAGGGATGAACACTGAAGCTTTCTTT.

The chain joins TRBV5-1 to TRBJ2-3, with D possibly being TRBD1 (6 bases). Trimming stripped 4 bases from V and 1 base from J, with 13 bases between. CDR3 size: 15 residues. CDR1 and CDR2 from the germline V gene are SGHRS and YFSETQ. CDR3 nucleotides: TGCGCCAGCAGCCCTCCCGGACAGCGCACAGATACGCAGTATTTT. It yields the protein CASSPPGQRTDTQYF.

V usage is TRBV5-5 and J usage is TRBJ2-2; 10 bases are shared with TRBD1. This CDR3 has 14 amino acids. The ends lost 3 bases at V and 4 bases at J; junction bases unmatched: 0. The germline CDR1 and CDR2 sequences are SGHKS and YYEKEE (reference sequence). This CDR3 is CASSWTGGTGELFF. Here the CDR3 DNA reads TGTGCCAGCAGCTGGACAGGGGGCACCGGGGAGCTGTTTTTT.

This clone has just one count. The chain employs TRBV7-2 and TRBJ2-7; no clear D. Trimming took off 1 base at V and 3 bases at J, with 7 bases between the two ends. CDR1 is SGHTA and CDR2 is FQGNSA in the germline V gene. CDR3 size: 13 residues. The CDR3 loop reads CASSLGLLYEQYF. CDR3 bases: TGTGCCAGCAGCTTAGGGCTCCTCTACGAGCAGTACTTC.

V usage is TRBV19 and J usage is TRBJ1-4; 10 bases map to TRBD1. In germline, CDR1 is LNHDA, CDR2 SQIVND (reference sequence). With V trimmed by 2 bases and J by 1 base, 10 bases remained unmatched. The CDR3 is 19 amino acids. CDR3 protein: CASSISDRGRLITNEKLFF. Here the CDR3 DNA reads TGTGCCAGTAGTATAAGCGACAGGGGGCGTTTGATAACTAATGAAAAACTGTTTTTT.

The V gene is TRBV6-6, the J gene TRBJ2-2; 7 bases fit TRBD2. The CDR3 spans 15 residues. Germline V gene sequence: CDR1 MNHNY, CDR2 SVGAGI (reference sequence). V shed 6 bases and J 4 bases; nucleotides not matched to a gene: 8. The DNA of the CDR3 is TGTGCCAGCAGCCCGGGGAGGGATCTCACCGGGGAGCTGTTTTTT. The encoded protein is CASSPGRDLTGELFF.

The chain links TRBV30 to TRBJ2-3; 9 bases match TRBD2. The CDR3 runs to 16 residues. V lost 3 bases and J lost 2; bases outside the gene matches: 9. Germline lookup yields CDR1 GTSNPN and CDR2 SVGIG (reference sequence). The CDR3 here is CAWSIAGATFTDTQYF. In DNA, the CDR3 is TGTGCCTGGAGCATAGCGGGGGCGACTTTCACAGATACGCAGTATTTT.

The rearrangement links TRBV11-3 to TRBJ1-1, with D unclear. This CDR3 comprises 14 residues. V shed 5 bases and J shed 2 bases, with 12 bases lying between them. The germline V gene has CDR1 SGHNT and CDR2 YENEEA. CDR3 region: CASSLSGSNTEAFF. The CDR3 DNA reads TGTGCCAGCAGCCTTTCCGGGAGTAACACTGAAGCTTTCTTT.

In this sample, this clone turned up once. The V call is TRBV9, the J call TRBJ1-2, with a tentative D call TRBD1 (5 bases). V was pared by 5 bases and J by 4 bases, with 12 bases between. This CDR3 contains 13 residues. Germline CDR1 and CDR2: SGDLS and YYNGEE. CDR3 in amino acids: CASRETQGYGYTF. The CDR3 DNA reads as TGTGCCAGCAGGGAGACCCAGGGCTATGGCTACACCTTC.

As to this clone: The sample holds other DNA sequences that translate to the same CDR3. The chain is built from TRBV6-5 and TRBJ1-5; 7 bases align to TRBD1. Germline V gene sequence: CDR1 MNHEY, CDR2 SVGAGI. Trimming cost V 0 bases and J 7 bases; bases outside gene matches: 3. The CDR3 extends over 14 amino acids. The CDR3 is CASSYSTGNQPQHF. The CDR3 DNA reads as TGTGCCAGCAGTTACTCGACAGGGAACCAGCCCCAGCATTTT.

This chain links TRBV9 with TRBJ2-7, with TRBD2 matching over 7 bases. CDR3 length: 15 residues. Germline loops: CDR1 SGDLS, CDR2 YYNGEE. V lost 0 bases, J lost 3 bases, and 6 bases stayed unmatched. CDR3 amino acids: CASSVGSGANYEQYF. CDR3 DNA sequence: TGTGCCAGCAGCGTAGGGAGCGGGGCAAACTACGAGCAGTACTTC. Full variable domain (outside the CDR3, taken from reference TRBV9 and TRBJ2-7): DSGVTQTPKHLITATGQRVTLRCSPRSGDLSVYWYQQSLDQGLQFLIQYYNGEERAKGNILERFSAQQFPDLHSELNLSSLELGDSALYFCASSVGSGANYEQYFGPGTRLTVT.

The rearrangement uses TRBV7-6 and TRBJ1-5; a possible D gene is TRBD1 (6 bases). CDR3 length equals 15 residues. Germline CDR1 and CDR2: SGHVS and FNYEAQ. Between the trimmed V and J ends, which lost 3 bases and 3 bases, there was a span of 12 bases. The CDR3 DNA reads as TGTGCCAGCAGCTTGGGGACGGGACACAATCAGCCCCAGCATTTT. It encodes CASSLGTGHNQPQHF.

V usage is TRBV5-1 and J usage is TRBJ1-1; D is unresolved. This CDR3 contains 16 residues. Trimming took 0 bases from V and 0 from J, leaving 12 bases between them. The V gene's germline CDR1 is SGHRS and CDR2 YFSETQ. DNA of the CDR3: TGCGCCAGCAGCTTGGCGGGTCGGGGTGTGAACACTGAAGCTTTCTTT. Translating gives CASSLAGRGVNTEAFF.

CDR3 in DNA: TGTGCCATCAGGACAGGGGGCAGCGGGGATGAGCAGTTCTTC. Its protein is CAIRTGGSGDEQFF. The gene calls are TRBV10-3 and TRBJ2-1; 10 positions agree with TRBD1. This CDR3 has 14 residues. Germline V gives CDR1 ENHRY, CDR2 SYGVKD. Germline trimming cut 6 bases from V and 8 bases from J; bases unmatched to any gene: 7.

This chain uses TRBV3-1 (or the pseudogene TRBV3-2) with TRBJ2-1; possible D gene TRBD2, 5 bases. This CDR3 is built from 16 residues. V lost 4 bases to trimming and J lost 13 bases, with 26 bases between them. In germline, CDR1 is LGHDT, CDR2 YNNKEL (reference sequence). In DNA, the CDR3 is TGTGCCAGCAGCCCGAAGCGGTGGGTGAGAGAATGGGAACAGTTCTTC. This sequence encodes CASSPKRWVREWEQFF.

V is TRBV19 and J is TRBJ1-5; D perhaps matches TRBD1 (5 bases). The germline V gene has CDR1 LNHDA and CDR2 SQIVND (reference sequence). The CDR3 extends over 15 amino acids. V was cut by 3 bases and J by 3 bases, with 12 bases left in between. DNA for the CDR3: TGTGCCAGTAGTATTGGCGGGGGAGCCAATCAGCCCCAGCATTTT. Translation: CASSIGGGANQPQHF.

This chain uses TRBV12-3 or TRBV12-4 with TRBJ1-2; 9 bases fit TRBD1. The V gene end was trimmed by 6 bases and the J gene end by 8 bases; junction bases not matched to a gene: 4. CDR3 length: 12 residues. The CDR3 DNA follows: TGTGCCAGCAGGGACAGGGGTCAGGGCTACACCTTC. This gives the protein CASRDRGQGYTF.

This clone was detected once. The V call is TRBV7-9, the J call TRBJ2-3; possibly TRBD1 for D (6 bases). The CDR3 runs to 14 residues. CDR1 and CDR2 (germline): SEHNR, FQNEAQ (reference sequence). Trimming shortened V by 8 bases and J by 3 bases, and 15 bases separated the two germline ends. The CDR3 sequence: CASGPQGETDTQYF. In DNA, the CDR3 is TGTGCCAGCGGACCACAGGGCGAGACAGATACGCAGTATTTT.

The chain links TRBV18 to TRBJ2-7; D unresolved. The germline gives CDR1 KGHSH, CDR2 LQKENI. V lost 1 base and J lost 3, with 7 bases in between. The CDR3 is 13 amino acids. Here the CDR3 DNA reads TGTGCCAGCTCACCACTTGGCGGCTACGAGCAGTACTTC. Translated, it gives CASSPLGGYEQYF.

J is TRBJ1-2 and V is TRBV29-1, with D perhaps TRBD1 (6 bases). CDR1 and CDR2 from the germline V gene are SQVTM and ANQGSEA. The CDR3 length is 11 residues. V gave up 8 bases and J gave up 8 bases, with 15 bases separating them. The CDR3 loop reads CSTATGNGYTF. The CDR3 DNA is TGCAGCACAGCAACAGGGAACGGCTACACCTTC.